The 15 T cell receptor beta chains reported below all come from one sample, sequenced in a study of lymphopenia after photon versus proton radiotherapy. TCRdb's copy holds only in-frame clones and misses some; the assay was immunoSEQ multiplex PCR. The sample contains 65,000 to 90,000 clones, 80% to 95% of which appear only once. The material was peripheral blood, obtained from a patient treated with photon-based radiotherapy. The receptors here all came from a woman in her thirties or forties with cholangiocarcinoma.

The genes are TRBV5-6 and TRBJ1-1, with 7 bases matching TRBD1. The CDR3 has 14 amino acids. The germline CDR1 and CDR2 sequences are SGHDT and YYEEEE. J gave up 0 bases and V 3 bases, and 2 bases lay outside the gene matches. DNA for the CDR3: TGTGCCAGCAGCTCGACAGGGCTGAACACTGAAGCTTTCTTT. It yields the protein CASSSTGLNTEAFF. Full variable domain (remainder filled in from reference TRBV5-6 and TRBJ1-1): DAGVTQSPTHLIKTRGQQVTLRCSPKSGHDTVSWYQQALGQGPQFIFQYYEEEERQRGNFPDRFSGHQFPNYSSELNVNALLLGDSALYLCASSSTGLNTEAFFGQGTRLTVV.

In nucleotides, the CDR3 is TGTGCCAGCAGCTTGCACGGGGCGAGCTCCTACGAGCAGTACTTC. It specifies CASSLHGASSYEQYF. J is TRBJ2-7 and V is TRBV5-5; D tentatively fits TRBD1 or TRBD2 (5 bases each). V was pared by 1 base and J by 0 bases, with 11 bases between. This CDR3 contains 15 residues. Germline V gene lookup returns CDR1 SGHKS and CDR2 YYEKEE (reference sequence). The full variable domain, its missing parts supplied by reference TRBV5-5 and TRBJ2-7, is DAGVTQSPTHLIKTRGQQVTLRCSPISGHKSVSWYQQVLGQGPQFIFQYYEKEERGRGNFPDRFSARQFPNYSSELNVNALLLGDSALYLCASSLHGASSYEQYFGPGTRLTVT.

J is TRBJ2-3 and V is TRBV5-1; 8 bases align to TRBD2. Trimming took 4 bases from V and 2 from J; bases not matched to a gene: 6. This CDR3 is 15 amino acids long. Germline V gene lookup returns CDR1 SGHRS and CDR2 YFSETQ. CDR3 bases: TGCGCCAGCAGCCCGGTAGCGGGGATCACAGATACGCAGTATTTT. Its protein is CASSPVAGITDTQYF.

This clone was observed a single time. This chain uses TRBV7-2 with TRBJ2-7; 8 positions match TRBD2. V was pared by 0 bases and J by 2 bases, with 15 bases of the junction left unmatched. The CDR3 runs 19 residues. The germline V gene has CDR1 SGHTA and CDR2 FQGNSA. CDR3 nucleotide sequence: TGTGCCAGCAGCTTAGCCCCCTCGGGGGGGCGGGCTAACACCTACGAGCAGTACTTC. Translation: CASSLAPSGGRANTYEQYF.

V and J are TRBV5-1 and TRBJ1-5; the D is unclear. The CDR3 has 15 residues. With 3 bases removed from V and 0 bases from J, the gap between germline ends came to 10 bases. Germline-derived CDR1 and CDR2 are SGHRS and YFSETQ. CDR3 DNA: TGCGCCAGCAGCTCCCGGGGAGATAGCAATCAGCCCCAGCATTTT. This gives the protein CASSSRGDSNQPQHF.

The chain joins TRBV6-1 to TRBJ1-2; possibly TRBD1 for D (6 bases). V was pared by 8 bases and J by 3 bases, with 16 bases between. CDR1 is MNHNS and CDR2 is SASEGT in the germline V gene. This CDR3 is 14 amino acids long. This chain's CDR3 is CASLWGAGDYGYTF. DNA of the CDR3: TGTGCCAGCTTATGGGGGGCTGGCGACTATGGCTACACCTTC.

The chain carries TRBV29-1 and TRBJ2-3, with 13 bases fitting TRBD2. CDR1 and CDR2 from the germline V gene are SQVTM and ANQGSEA. This CDR3 is 14 amino acids long. J was trimmed by 4 bases and V by 6 bases; bases with no gene match: 4. The CDR3 region is CSVGTSGNADTQYF. The DNA for the CDR3 is TGCAGCGTAGGGACTAGCGGGAACGCAGATACGCAGTATTTT.

The chain recombines TRBV30 with TRBJ2-5, with D possibly matching TRBD2 (6 bases). V lost 3 bases, J lost 4 bases, and 12 bases lay in between. Germline CDR1 GTSNPN, CDR2 SVGIG (reference sequence). There are 13 residues in the CDR3. The CDR3 nucleotides read TGTGCCTGGAGCGGGAGCAGAAGAGAGACCCAGTACTTC. It specifies CAWSGSRRETQYF.

The chain recombines TRBV7-2 with TRBJ1-2; D is unresolved. Germline V gene lookup returns CDR1 SGHTA and CDR2 FQGNSA. The CDR3 consists of 15 residues. V gave up 2 bases and J gave up 2 bases, with 12 bases separating them. Here the CDR3 reads CASSLPGNRNYGYTF. CDR3 sequence (DNA): TGTGCCAGCAGCTTACCGGGAAATAGGAACTATGGCTACACCTTC. The entire variable domain, with the rest obtained from reference TRBV7-2 and TRBJ1-2, is as follows: GAGVSQSPSNKVTEKGKDVELRCDPISGHTALYWYRQSLGQGLEFLIYFQGNSAPDKSGLPSDRFSAERTGGSVSTLTIQRTQQEDSAVYLCASSLPGNRNYGYTFGSGTRLTVV.

The rearrangement uses TRBV10-2 and TRBJ2-4, with D perhaps matching TRBD2 (5 bases). V was pared by 2 bases and J by 2 bases, with 16 bases between. The CDR3 covers 17 residues. Per germline, CDR1 WSHSY and CDR2 SAAADI. The CDR3 loop is CASSETPGWSPKNIQYF. The DNA for the CDR3 is TGCGCCAGCAGTGAGACCCCGGGGTGGTCCCCCAAAAACATTCAGTACTTC.

The chain combines TRBV19 with TRBJ2-2; 10 bases fit TRBD1. The V gene end was trimmed by 3 bases and the J gene end by 5 bases; junction bases not matched to a gene: 6. Germline lookup yields CDR1 LNHDA and CDR2 SQIVND (reference sequence). The CDR3 covers 16 residues. CDR3 loop: CASSIRQGADTGELFF. CDR3 coding DNA: TGTGCCAGTAGTATCAGACAGGGGGCTGATACCGGGGAGCTGTTTTTT. The full variable domain, rest sourced from reference TRBV19 and TRBJ2-2, is DGGITQSPKYLFRKEGQNVTLSCEQNLNHDAMYWYRQDPGQGLRLIYYSQIVNDFQKGDIAEGYSVSREKKESFPLTVTSAQKNPTAFYLCASSIRQGADTGELFFGEGSRLTVL.

The chain employs TRBV28 and TRBJ2-3; 9 bases agree with TRBD2. V gave up 5 bases and J gave up 2 bases; unmatched junction bases: 5. Germline V gene lookup returns CDR1 MDHEN and CDR2 SYDVKM. CDR3 size: 15 residues. CDR3 nucleotides: TGTGCCAGCAGTCAGACTAGCGGCGACACAGATACGCAGTATTTT. Its translation is CASSQTSGDTDTQYF.

This clone has a handful of counts. Here the CDR3 DNA reads TGTGCCAGCAGTGATCATCGTGGCTACACCTTC. This sequence encodes CASSDHRGYTF. The chain is built from TRBV6-1 and TRBJ1-2; D remains ambiguous. CDR1 is MNHNS, CDR2 SASEGT, per germline. The CDR3 is made up of 11 amino acids. Trimming removed 3 bases at V and 7 bases at J, with 6 bases between.

The rearrangement links TRBV25-1 to TRBJ1-1; no clear D. The ends were cut back, 0 bases at V and 7 bases at J, with 3 bases in the middle. Germline V gene lookup returns CDR1 MGHDK and CDR2 SYGVNS. The CDR3 is 11 residues long. The CDR3 DNA reads as TGTGCCAGCAGTGAATATAATGAAGCTTTCTTT. Its protein is CASSEYNEAFF.

The chain is built from TRBV11-2 and TRBJ2-5, with 8 bases that match TRBD1. Germline values: CDR1 SGHAT, CDR2 FQNNGV. The J segment lost 4 bases and the V segment lost 5 bases, leaving 9 bases of the junction unmatched. The CDR3 is 15 amino acids. CDR3 protein: CASSPQGADLETQYF. The CDR3 nucleotides are TGTGCCAGCAGCCCCCAGGGGGCGGATTTAGAGACCCAGTACTTC.